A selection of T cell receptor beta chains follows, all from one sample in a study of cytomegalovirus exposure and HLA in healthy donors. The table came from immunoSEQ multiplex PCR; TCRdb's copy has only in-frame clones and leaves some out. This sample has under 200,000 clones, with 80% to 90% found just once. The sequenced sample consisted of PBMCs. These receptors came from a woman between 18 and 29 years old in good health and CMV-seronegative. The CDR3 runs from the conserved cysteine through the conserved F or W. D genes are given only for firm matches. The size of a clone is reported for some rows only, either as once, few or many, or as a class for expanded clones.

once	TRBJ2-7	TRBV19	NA	CASSTSGVRGDYEQYF	TGTGCCAGTAGTACCTCCGGTGTCAGGGGGGACTACGAGCAGTACTTC
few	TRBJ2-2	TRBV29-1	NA	CSTKNEGELFF	TGCAGCACTAAGAACGAAGGGGAGCTGTTTTTT
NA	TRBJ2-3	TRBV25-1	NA	CASSEQAITDTQYF	TGCGCCAGCAGTGAACAGGCTATCACAGATACGCAGTATTTT
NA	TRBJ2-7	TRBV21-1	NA	CASSPVLCSYEQYF	TGTGCCAGCAGCCCCGTCTTGTGCTCCTACGAGCAGTACTTC
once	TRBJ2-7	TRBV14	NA	CASSPGLSYEQYF	TGTGCCAGCAGCCCGGGACTTTCCTACGAGCAGTACTTC
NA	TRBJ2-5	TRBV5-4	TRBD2	CASSLELAGVGVYREQYF	TGTGCCAGCAGCTTGGAACTAGCGGGAGTGGGGGTCTATCGGGAGCAGTACTTC
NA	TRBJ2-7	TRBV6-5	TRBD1	CASSPGQGLSYEQYF	TGTGCCAGCAGTCCCGGACAGGGCCTCTCCTACGAGCAGTACTTC
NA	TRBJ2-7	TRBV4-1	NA	CASSQVTGSRYEQYF	TGCGCCAGCAGCCAAGTTACAGGGAGCCGGTACGAGCAGTACTTC
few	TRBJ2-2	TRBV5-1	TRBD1	CASTLGTATGELFF	TGCGCCAGCACTCTCGGGACAGCAACCGGGGAGCTGTTTTTT
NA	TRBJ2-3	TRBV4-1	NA	CASSQIQGSTDTQYF	TGCGCCAGCAGCCAAATCCAGGGGAGCACAGATACGCAGTATTTT
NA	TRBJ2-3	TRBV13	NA	CASRARGAGPSTDTQYF	TGTGCCAGCAGGGCTCGCGGGGCCGGCCCTAGCACAGATACGCAGTATTTT
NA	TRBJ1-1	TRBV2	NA	CASSDDRPNTEAFF	TGTGCCAGCAGTGACGACAGACCGAACACTGAAGCTTTCTTT
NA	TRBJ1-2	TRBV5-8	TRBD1	CASRLTGVGYGYTF	TGTGCCAGCAGACTGACAGGGGTTGGCTATGGCTACACCTTC
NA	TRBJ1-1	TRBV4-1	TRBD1	CASSQPRDRVRNTEAFF	TGCGCCAGCAGCCAACCCCGGGACAGGGTCCGGAACACTGAAGCTTTCTTT
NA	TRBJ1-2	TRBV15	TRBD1	CATSSYQTGSYGYTF	TGTGCCACCAGCAGTTACCAGACAGGGTCCTATGGCTACACCTTC
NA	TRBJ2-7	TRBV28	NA	CASSSMGAGNYEQYF	TGTGCCAGCAGCTCTATGGGGGCAGGGAATTACGAGCAGTACTTC
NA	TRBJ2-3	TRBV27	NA	CASSLRRTDTQYF	TGTGCCAGCAGTTTGAGGAGGACAGATACGCAGTATTTT
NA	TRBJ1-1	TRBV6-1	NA	CASSGQYTEAFF	TGTGCCAGCAGTGGTCAGTACACTGAAGCTTTCTTT
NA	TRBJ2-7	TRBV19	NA	CASSPGSRLGEQYF	TGTGCCAGTAGCCCGGGATCCCGTCTAGGCGAGCAGTACTTC
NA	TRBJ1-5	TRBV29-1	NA	CSVEFSVNQPQHF	TGCAGCGTTGAATTTTCAGTGAATCAGCCCCAGCATTTT
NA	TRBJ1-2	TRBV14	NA	CASSPYRVNNYGYTF	TGTGCCAGCAGCCCATACAGGGTAAATAACTATGGCTACACCTTC
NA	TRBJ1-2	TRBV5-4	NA	CASSLKGVAYGYTF	TGTGCCAGCAGCTTGAAGGGAGTGGCCTATGGCTACACCTTC
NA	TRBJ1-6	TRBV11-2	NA	CASSLLRAVGAYSPLHF	TGTGCCAGCAGCTTATTGAGGGCGGTCGGAGCTTATTCACCCCTCCACTTT
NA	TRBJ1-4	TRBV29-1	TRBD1	CSVTGPANEKLFF	TGCAGCGTGACAGGGCCGGCTAATGAAAAACTGTTTTTT
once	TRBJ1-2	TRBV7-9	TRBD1	CASSLSAGGEYGYTF	TGTGCCAGCAGCTTATCCGCAGGGGGCGAATATGGCTACACCTTC